These 22 T cell receptor beta chains originate from one sample sequenced in a study of breast tumors, draining lymph nodes, adjacent tissues. The lymph nodes were axillary draining lymph nodes from breast cancer patients. MiXCR, run by TCRdb on the multiplex PCR reads, gives a single entry per CDR3 protein. Here the sample spans some 170,000 distinct CDR3 sequences, roughly a third being singletons. The sequenced sample was axillary lymph node tissue. All receptors derive from a female donor with breast cancer. Some clones in this sample may be carry-over from other donors' samples.

The rearrangement uses TRBV5-1 and TRBJ1-5; 7 positions match TRBD1. Germline CDR1 reads SGHRS; CDR2 reads YFSETQ. The CDR3 length is 14 residues. The V and J ends lost 4 bases and 10 bases, in that order; junction bases with no gene match: 11. The CDR3 DNA reads TGCGCCAGCAGCCCAAGACAGGGCGGTCACCCCCAGCATTTT. This codes for CASSPRQGGHPQHF.

The chain links TRBV7-2 to TRBJ1-2; 8 bases match TRBD1. V gave up 6 bases and J gave up 7 bases; unmatched junction bases: 10. The CDR3 covers 14 residues. Germline V gene data show CDR1 as SGHTA and CDR2 as FQGNSA. This chain's CDR3 is CASSYRGTECGYTF. In DNA, the CDR3 is TGTGCCAGCAGTTACAGGGGGACAGAATGTGGCTACACCTTC.

A word on this clonotype: A junction end diverges from the germline sequence, so it may reflect a read error. The chain joins TRBV5-1 to TRBJ1-4, with 11 nucleotides matching TRBD1. Germline values: CDR1 SGHRS, CDR2 YFSETQ. This CDR3 comprises 14 residues. CDR3 DNA: TGCGCCAGCAGAGGGACAGGGGGTATTGAAAGACTGTCTTTT. It codes for CASRGTGGIERLSF.

The V call is TRBV10-3, the J call TRBJ2-3; TRBD1 matches 7 bases. The CDR3 spans 15 residues. The junction had 13 bases not matched to a gene; V was cut back by 10 bases and J by 3 bases. Germline CDR1 and CDR2: ENHRY and SYGVKD. CDR3 bases: TGTGCCACCACTCCTGGGGGACAGCCAACAGATACGCAGTATTTT. Translating it yields CATTPGGQPTDTQYF.

V is TRBV6-6 and J is TRBJ2-1; 10 bases match TRBD1. V was clipped by 4 bases and J by 6 bases; unmatched bases: 15. CDR3 length equals 18 residues. Germline V gene data show CDR1 as MNHNY and CDR2 as SVGAGI (reference sequence). CDR3 sequence (DNA): TGTGCCAGCAGTTCCGTCCCGGGACAGGGGAGGGCATTCAATGAGCAGTTCTTC. Encoded protein: CASSSVPGQGRAFNEQFF.

This chain connects TRBV5-1 to TRBJ1-4; perhaps TRBD1 as D (6 bases). Per the germline V gene, CDR1 is SGHRS and CDR2 is YFSETQ. The CDR3 has 15 amino acids. V was trimmed by 4 bases and J by 8 bases, leaving 18 bases between them. Here the CDR3 DNA reads TGCGCCAGCAGCCTGAATAGCAGGGGAAAGGAAAAACTGTTTTTT. Residues: CASSLNSRGKEKLFF.

This chain joins TRBV27 and TRBJ2-7; weak D call: TRBD2 (6 bases). Germline V gives CDR1 MNHEY, CDR2 SMNVEV (reference sequence). With 8 bases removed from V and 3 bases from J, the gap between germline ends came to 20 bases. This CDR3 comprises 15 residues. The CDR3 is CASGAPGELFYEQYF. The CDR3, as DNA: TGTGCCAGCGGGGCTCCGGGAGAGTTATTCTACGAGCAGTACTTC.

In its sample, this clonotype was seen many times. The chain combines TRBV5-4 with TRBJ2-1; TRBD2 matches at 11 bases. The CDR3 totals 16 residues. V lost 2 bases, J lost 1 base, and 2 bases stayed unmatched. The germline V gene has CDR1 SGHNT and CDR2 YYREEE (reference sequence). Here the CDR3 reads CASSFSGRGSYNEQFF. The CDR3 region has the DNA TGTGCCAGCAGCTTTAGCGGGAGGGGGTCCTACAATGAGCAGTTCTTC.

This clonotype is medium-sized in the sample. The chain uses TRBV29-1 and TRBJ1-3; no firm D call. CDR1 is SQVTM and CDR2 is ANQGSEA in the germline V gene. V was trimmed by 7 bases and J by 4 bases, leaving 14 bases between them. The CDR3 has 13 amino acids. CDR3 sequence reads: CSASLGGGNTIYF. The CDR3 bases are TGCAGCGCTTCCTTGGGAGGCGGAAACACCATATATTTT. The full variable domain, with the rest looked up from reference TRBV29-1 and TRBJ1-3, is SAVISQKPSRDICQRGTSLTIQCQVDSQVTMMFWYRQQPGQSLTLIATANQGSEATYESGFVIDKFPISRPNLTFSTLTVSNMSPEDSSIYLCSASLGGGNTIYFGEGSWLTVV.

This clonotype was seen many times. J is TRBJ1-6 and V is TRBV5-1, with D unresolved. The CDR3 sequence is 13 residues long. CDR1 and CDR2 (germline): SGHRS, YFSETQ. Trimming left V 4 bases short and J 15 bases short, with 17 bases between. CDR3 coding DNA: TGCGCCAGCAGCGCCATCGGGGAGGGAGACCTCCACTTT. Translating gives CASSAIGEGDLHF.

This clonotype appeared many times. This chain uses TRBV4-1 with TRBJ2-3; D might be TRBD2 (5 bases). The germline gives CDR1 MGHRA, CDR2 YSYEKL. This CDR3 is built from 16 residues. V lost 4 bases and J lost 0, with 14 bases in between. In DNA, the CDR3 is TGCGCCAGCAGCCTTTTCGAAGGGAGTAGCACAGATACGCAGTATTTT. This translates into CASSLFEGSSTDTQYF.

In this sample, this clonotype turned up many times. This chain joins TRBV6-1 and TRBJ1-5; D remains unclear. The length of the CDR3 is 14 residues. V lost 7 bases and J 7 bases, leaving 17 bases between the germline ends. Per germline, CDR1 MNHNS and CDR2 SASEGT. The DNA of the CDR3 is TGTGCCAGCACCCTGACCTATTTCGAGCAGCCCCAGCATTTT. Residues: CASTLTYFEQPQHF.

This clonotype was seen many times. The V gene is TRBV25-1, the J gene TRBJ2-1; the D is unclear. Trimming removed 5 bases from V and 0 bases from J, with 8 bases in between. Germline V gives CDR1 MGHDK, CDR2 SYGVNS. The length of the CDR3 is 14 residues. The CDR3 protein is CASSQVSSYNEQFF. As DNA, the CDR3 is TGTGCCAGCAGTCAGGTGAGCTCCTACAATGAGCAGTTCTTC.

Regarding this clonotype: The final CDR3 position lacks the conserved phenylalanine or tryptophan, pointing to a likely read error. The rearrangement uses TRBV3-1 and TRBJ2-2; D is undetermined. CDR3 size: 12 residues. Trimming stripped 4 bases from V and 7 bases from J, with 7 bases between. CDR1 and CDR2 (germline): LGHDT, YNNKEL (reference sequence). In nucleotides, the CDR3 is TGTGCCAGCAGCCTCCCGGGCGGGGAGCTGTTTTCT. This codes for CASSLPGGELFS.

The count of this clonotype is one. It is likely a read error, because the conserved phenylalanine at the end of the CDR3 is missing. This rearrangement joins TRBV20-1 to TRBJ2-3; D may be TRBD1 (6 bases). CDR1 and CDR2 (germline): DFQATT, SNEGSKA (reference sequence). CDR3 length: 13 amino acids. V lost 5 bases and J 3 bases, leaving 12 bases between the germline ends. The CDR3 DNA sequence: TGCAGTGCTCGATCGGACAGTACAGATACGCAGTATTCT. Residues: CSARSDSTDTQYS.

This clonotype was observed many times. The chain uses TRBV28 and TRBJ2-3; 7 bases agree with TRBD1. V was pared by 2 bases and J by 5 bases, with 4 bases of the junction left unmatched. Germline CDR1 and CDR2: MDHEN and SYDVKM. This CDR3 is 14 amino acids long. CDR3 amino acids: CASSLLQGKDTQYF. The CDR3 DNA reads TGTGCCAGCAGTTTACTACAGGGGAAAGATACGCAGTATTTT.

To note about this clonotype: A much larger clonotype is one base distant, so this may be a read error. The chain links TRBV9 to TRBJ1-4, with TRBD1 as a possible D gene (5 bases). The germline V gene has CDR1 SGDLS and CDR2 YYNGEE. This CDR3 comprises 15 residues. The CDR3 region is CASSVDGGRGEKPFF. The CDR3 bases are TGTGCCAGCAGCGTAGATGGGGGAAGAGGTGAAAAACCGTTTTTT.

In regard to this clonotype: A much larger clone lies one base from this, so it may be a read error. The chain joins TRBV20-1 to TRBJ2-7, with 16 positions matching TRBD2. Losses at the gene ends were 5 bases for V and 2 bases for J; bases not matched to a gene: 6. Looked up from germline, CDR1 is DFQATT and CDR2 is SNEGSKA (reference sequence). This CDR3 has 16 amino acids. As DNA, the CDR3 is TGCAGTGCTGCGGGACTAGCGGGAGGGTCTACCTACGAGCAGTACTTC. Translating it yields CSAAGLAGGSTYEQYF.

Many counts were recorded for this clonotype. The chain carries TRBV30 and TRBJ2-7; D gene uncertain. There are 12 residues in the CDR3. V lost 0 bases and J 7 bases, leaving 10 bases between the germline ends. Germline V gene data show CDR1 as GTSNPN and CDR2 as SVGIG (reference sequence). This CDR3 reads CAWSVSGFEQYF. The CDR3 bases are TGTGCCTGGAGTGTTAGTGGGTTTGAGCAGTACTTC.

The chain carries TRBV20-1 and TRBJ1-5; D is unresolved. The V gene lost 7 bases and the J gene lost 1 base, with 8 bases spanning the gap. The germline V gene encodes CDR1 DFQATT and CDR2 SNEGSKA (reference sequence). The CDR3 totals 12 residues. The CDR3 region has the DNA TGCAGTGGAGGAGGGAGCAATCAGCCCCAGCATTTT. Translated: CSGGGSNQPQHF.

This clonotype has at least ten counts. The rearrangement joins TRBV14 to TRBJ2-3, with TRBD2 matching 10 bases. Trimming cost V 4 bases and J 5 bases; bases outside gene matches: 6. Germline loops: CDR1 SGHDN, CDR2 FVKESK. CDR3 length: 15 amino acids. Here the CDR3 reads CASSLLAGLGDTQYF. The CDR3 DNA follows: TGTGCCAGCAGCCTACTAGCGGGATTAGGAGATACGCAGTATTTT.

The chain has TRBV13 and TRBJ1-5; D is possibly TRBD1 (5 bases). The CDR3 runs to 16 residues. V lost 5 bases and J lost 0, with 14 bases in between. Germline V gene data show CDR1 as PRHDT and CDR2 as FYEKMQ (reference sequence). In nucleotides, the CDR3 is TGTGCCAGCAGCCCCGCTTGGGGCAGTAGCAATCAGCCCCAGCATTTT. Amino acid sequence: CASSPAWGSSNQPQHF.